This record looks at one TCR beta chain sequence and its context. The data originate from a study of blood T cell repertoires in COVID-19. Study-level background: Samples representing acute and convalescent COVID-19 were sourced from the United States, Italy and Spain. The analysed material was cDNA or gDNA that came from T cells, B-cell-depleted T cells, or PBMCs.

Original data processing: The authors estimated nucleated cell counts from reference gene primer amplification. Assay used: immunoSEQ multiplex PCR; TCRdb lists only in-frame clones, some missing. V and J calls and clone size are given by that table; D and trimming were obtained from the DNA. The top ten clones hold about 3.2% of a sample with 450,000 to 500,000 clones, approximately 83% of them seen once. Deletions cut 5 bases from V and 2 bases from J, with 10 bases between. Germline assignment: CDR1 LNHDA and CDR2 SQIVND (reference sequence). The CDR3 has 14 residues. The material sequenced was peripheral blood. The TCR originated in a human donor in a cohort sampled during active COVID-19. The rearrangement uses TRBV19 and TRBJ1-3; D remains unclear. Here the CDR3 DNA reads TGTGCCAGTAGTGTACGGGAAGCTGGAAACACCATATATTTT. As protein: CASSVREAGNTIYF.